These T cell receptor beta chains were read from a single sample in a study of T cell responses to AZD1222 COVID-19 vaccine. Assay used: immunoSEQ multiplex PCR; TCRdb lists only in-frame clones, some missing. The sample includes about 88,000 clones, about 89% of them seen just once. Sequences were derived from peripheral blood, sampled 28 days after the second AZD1222 dose. Receptor source: an adult who received the AZD1222 COVID-19 vaccine. Both conserved end residues are part of each CDR3. D genes are given only for firm matches. Where a row states a size, it is once, few, many or the class of an expanded clone; other rows omit it.

J gene	D gene	CDR3 length	V gene	clone size	CDR3 protein	CDR3 DNA
TRBJ1-1	TRBD1	13	TRBV11-2	.	CASSKTGVAEAFF	TGTGCCAGCAGCAAGACAGGGGTCGCTGAAGCTTTCTTT
TRBJ1-2	TRBD1	15	TRBV6-5	.	CASSYTGQGVGGYTF	TGTGCCAGCAGTTACACGGGACAGGGGGTCGGTGGCTACACCTTC
TRBJ1-2	.	12	TRBV2	.	CASSRDTYGYTF	TGTGCCAGCAGTAGGGACACCTATGGCTACACCTTC
TRBJ2-3	.	14	TRBV6-5	.	CASSNSVGTDTQYF	TGTGCCAGCAGTAATAGCGTTGGCACAGATACGCAGTATTTT
TRBJ1-1	.	13	TRBV6-6	.	CASSQGSIPEAFF	TGTGCCAGCAGTCAGGGGTCTATCCCTGAAGCTTTCTTT
TRBJ2-7	.	14	TRBV10-3	once	CAIRQTGTPNEQYF	TGTGCCATCAGGCAGACCGGGACCCCAAACGAGCAGTACTTC
TRBJ2-1	TRBD1	15	TRBV7-3	.	CASSLDRGSYNEQFF	TGTGCCAGCAGCCTGGACAGGGGGTCCTACAATGAGCAGTTCTTC
TRBJ2-5	.	13	TRBV5-1	.	CASSTRDLETQYF	TGCGCCAGCAGCACCAGGGATTTGGAGACCCAGTACTTC
TRBJ1-1	.	14	TRBV2	.	CASSGAGARTEAFF	TGTGCCAGCAGTGGGGCAGGGGCAAGGACTGAAGCTTTCTTT
TRBJ1-6	TRBD1	14	TRBV5-8	.	CASSPDRVYSPLHF	TGTGCCAGCAGCCCGGACAGGGTCTACTCACCCCTCCACTTT
TRBJ2-6	TRBD1	17	TRBV11-2	.	CASSFRTGRIGANVLTF	TGTGCCAGCAGCTTCCGGACAGGGAGGATAGGGGCCAACGTCCTGACTTTC
TRBJ1-1	TRBD1	15	TRBV6-5	.	CASSSRDRGRTEAFF	TGTGCCAGCAGTTCCCGGGACAGGGGGCGAACTGAAGCTTTCTTT
TRBJ1-3	.	13	TRBV5-1	.	CASSSNGGNTIYF	TGCGCCAGCTCTTCAAACGGAGGAAACACCATATATTTT
TRBJ1-2	TRBD1	17	TRBV4-1	.	CASSQGPGTGVNYGYTF	TGCGCCAGCAGCCAAGGCCCCGGGACAGGGGTAAACTATGGCTACACCTTC
TRBJ2-2	.	12	TRBV10-1	.	CASGRQTGELFF	TGCGCCAGCGGTAGACAGACCGGGGAGCTGTTTTTT
TRBJ1-6	.	15	TRBV18	.	CASSPGTGYNSPLHF	TGTGCCAGCTCACCAGGGACGGGTTATAATTCACCCCTCCACTTT
TRBJ1-5	TRBD1	14	TRBV2	.	CASSGTGGRQPQHF	TGTGCCAGCAGTGGAACAGGGGGTCGGCAGCCCCAGCATTTT
TRBJ2-3	.	12	TRBV3-1/TRBV3-2	once	CASSSTTDTQYF	TGTGCCAGCAGCTCGACTACAGATACGCAGTATTTT
TRBJ1-2	.	13	TRBV5-1	.	CASSQQDSYGYTF	TGCGCCAGCAGTCAACAGGACAGCTATGGCTACACCTTC
TRBJ2-5	.	14	TRBV7-2	.	CASSFLASLETQYF	TGTGCCAGCAGCTTCCTAGCGAGTCTAGAGACCCAGTACTTC
TRBJ1-6	TRBD1	16	TRBV19	once	CASSIDAQGSGSPLHF	TGTGCCAGTAGTATTGACGCACAGGGGTCCGGTTCACCCCTCCACTTT
TRBJ2-1	.	11	TRBV20-1	.	CSASLGSEQFF	TGCAGTGCTAGCTTGGGAAGTGAGCAGTTCTTC
TRBJ1-3	.	18	TRBV9	.	CASSVEPQFSPSGNTIYF	TGTGCCAGCAGCGTAGAACCGCAATTTAGCCCCTCTGGAAACACCATATATTTT
TRBJ2-5	TRBD1	18	TRBV19	once	CASSIKGSARGYQETQYF	TGTGCCAGTAGTATCAAGGGCTCTGCCAGGGGGTACCAAGAGACCCAGTACTTC
TRBJ1-2	.	14	TRBV3-1/TRBV3-2	.	CASSQSWGKIGYTF	TGTGCCAGCAGCCAATCTTGGGGGAAGATAGGCTACACCTTC
TRBJ1-3	.	19	TRBV3-1/TRBV3-2	.	CASSRSITPSADTGNTIYF	TGTGCCAGCAGTCGCTCCATTACCCCATCGGCTGATACTGGAAACACCATATATTTT